The TCR beta chain described here comes from a study of blood T cell repertoires in COVID-19. At the level of the study: Whether acute or convalescent, the COVID-19 samples came from the United States, Italy and Spain. Sources were T cells, B-cell-depleted T cells, or PBMCs; the material itself was cDNA or gDNA.

CDR3 size: 16 residues. Germline trimming cut 3 bases from V and 8 bases from J; bases unmatched to any gene: 13. The germline CDR1 and CDR2 sequences are DFQATT and SNEGSKA (reference sequence). This clone was counted once. In the authors' methods: Quantification of nucleated cells was approximated via reference gene primer amplification. TCRdb's table, derived via immunoSEQ multiplex PCR, lists solely in-frame clones and lacks some. That table supplies the V and J calls and clone size; D and trimming were determined from the DNA. The profile shows approximately 260,000 clones, approximately 89% of them singletons.

The sequence derives from a woman in her 40s who had recovered from COVID-19. The rearrangement uses TRBV20-1 and TRBJ2-1; 10 nucleotides align to TRBD2. The sequencing sample was made of peripheral blood. The DNA for the CDR3 is TGCAGTGCTAGTGGCCTCCAGCGGGGGGGCCAGTATGAGCAGTTCTTC. It encodes CSASGLQRGGQYEQFF.